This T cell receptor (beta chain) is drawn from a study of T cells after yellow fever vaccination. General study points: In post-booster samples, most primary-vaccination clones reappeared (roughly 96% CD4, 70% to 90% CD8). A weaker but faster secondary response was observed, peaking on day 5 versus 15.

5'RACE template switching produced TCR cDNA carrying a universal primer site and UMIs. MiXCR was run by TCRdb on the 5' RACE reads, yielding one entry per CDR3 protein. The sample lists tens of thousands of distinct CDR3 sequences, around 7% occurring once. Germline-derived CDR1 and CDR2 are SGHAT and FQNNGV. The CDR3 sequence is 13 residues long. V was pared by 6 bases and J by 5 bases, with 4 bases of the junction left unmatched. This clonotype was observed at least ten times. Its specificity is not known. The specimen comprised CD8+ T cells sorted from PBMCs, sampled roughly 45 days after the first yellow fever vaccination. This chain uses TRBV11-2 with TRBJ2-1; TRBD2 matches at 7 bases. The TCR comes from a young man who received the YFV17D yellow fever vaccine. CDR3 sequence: CASRGTTNNEQFF. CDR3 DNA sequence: TGTGCCAGCAGAGGGACTACGAACAATGAGCAGTTCTTC. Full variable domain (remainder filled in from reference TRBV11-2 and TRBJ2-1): EAGVAQSPRYKIIEKRQSVAFWCNPISGHATLYWYQQILGQGPKLLIQFQNNGVVDDSQLPKDRFSAERLKGVDSTLKIQPAKLEDSAVYLCASRGTTNNEQFFGPGTRLTVL.